This is a list of T cell receptor beta chains from one sample in a study of metastatic and nonmetastatic thyroid tumors. TCRdb called clones again from the PCR reads with MiXCR. The sample lists 17,000 or so clones; under 35% were seen once. Sequencing was performed on tumor tissue. These TCRs come from a female donor with papillary thyroid cancer or a benign thyroid nodule (not recorded which). Some clones in this sample may be carry-over from other donors' samples. CDR3s include the opening cysteine and the closing phenylalanine or tryptophan. The D gene is left open where the match is weak. Some rows have no size entry. The others give once, few or many, or a class for an expanded clone.

abundance,j_gene,d_gene,v_gene,CDR3aa,CDR3nt
many,TRBJ2-1,-,TRBV11-2,CASSLDRGNEQFF,TGTGCCAGCAGCTTAGATCGGGGCAATGAGCAGTTCTTC
-,TRBJ1-1,-,TRBV5-1,CASSLAPGSQTEAFF,TGCGCCAGCAGCTTGGCCCCAGGGAGTCAAACTGAAGCTTTCTTT
many,TRBJ2-2,-,TRBV11-3,CASSLDLGSTGELFF,TGTGCCAGCAGCTTAGACTTGGGCTCCACCGGGGAGCTGTTTTTT
medium-sized,TRBJ1-2,-,TRBV12-3/TRBV12-4,CASSLDSYGYTF,TGTGCCAGCAGTTTGGATAGCTATGGCTACACCTTC
-,TRBJ1-5,-,TRBV12-3/TRBV12-4,CASSLYRASNQPQHF,TGTGCCAGCAGTTTATACAGGGCAAGCAATCAGCCCCAGCATTTT
many,TRBJ2-2,TRBD2,TRBV7-2,CASSPVGGGTGELFF,TGTGCCAGCAGCCCCGTCGGGGGAGGGACCGGGGAGCTGTTTTTT
few,TRBJ2-2,-,TRBV9,CASSVSSGELFF,TGTGCCAGCAGCGTATCGTCCGGGGAGCTGTTTTTT
-,TRBJ1-1,TRBD1,TRBV20-1,CSAKSNTGTGGMNTEAFF,TGCAGTGCCAAATCGAACACCGGGACAGGGGGTATGAACACTGAAGCTTTCTTT
many,TRBJ2-2,-,TRBV27,CASSWAANTGELFF,TGTGCCAGCAGTTGGGCAGCCAACACCGGGGAGCTGTTTTTT
-,TRBJ2-1,-,TRBV28,CASSPPTSSFNEQFF,TGTGCCAGCAGCCCCCCGACCAGCAGTTTCAATGAGCAGTTCTTC
few,TRBJ2-7,TRBD1,TRBV6-1,CASSWDRTGSYEQYF,TGTGCCAGCAGTTGGGATCGGACAGGGTCCTACGAGCAGTACTTC
-,TRBJ2-2,-,TRBV12-3/TRBV12-4,CASSPWWTVNTGELFF,TGTGCCAGCAGTCCATGGTGGACAGTGAACACCGGGGAGCTGTTTTTT
-,TRBJ1-2,TRBD1,TRBV20-1,CSHQSAWSGDRGEYGYTF,TGCAGTCATCAGTCGGCATGGTCAGGGGACAGGGGGGAGTATGGCTACACCTTC
few,TRBJ2-7,TRBD1,TRBV2,CASSGQGASYEQYF,TGTGCCAGCAGTGGACAGGGGGCTTCCTACGAGCAGTACTTC
-,TRBJ2-7,-,TRBV20-1,CSAVGPVDQYF,TGCAGTGCTGTGGGGCCCGTCGATCAGTACTTC
many,TRBJ2-3,-,TRBV14,CASSQDPAGSSTDTQYF,TGTGCCAGCAGCCAAGACCCGGCCGGATCTAGCACAGATACGCAGTATTTT
medium-sized,TRBJ2-1,TRBD2,TRBV5-8,CASSLGLAGGLFQGNEQFF,TGTGCCAGCAGCTTGGGACTAGCGGGAGGCCTTTTTCAGGGGAATGAGCAGTTCTTC
-,TRBJ2-1,TRBD2,TRBV7-3,CASGAGTSVYNEQFF,TGTGCCAGCGGGGCCGGGACTAGCGTCTACAATGAGCAGTTCTTC
many,TRBJ2-7,TRBD1,TRBV7-8,CASSSFHGQGAEQYF,TGTGCCAGCAGCTCCTTTCACGGACAGGGGGCCGAGCAGTACTTC
-,TRBJ2-3,TRBD1,TRBV6-2/TRBV6-3,CASRSGQPTDTQYF,TGTGCCAGCAGATCGGGACAGCCCACAGATACGCAGTATTTT
-,TRBJ1-6,-,TRBV5-1,CASSLAVLGLSYNSPLHF,TGCGCCAGCAGCTTGGCCGTCCTGGGACTGAGTTATAATTCACCCCTCCACTTT
few,TRBJ2-2,-,TRBV6-1,CASEGGHAGELFF,TGTGCCTCCGAGGGGGGGCACGCCGGGGAGCTGTTTTTT
many,TRBJ1-4,-,TRBV7-7,CASSPTGSPNEKLFF,TGTGCCAGCAGCCCCACAGGGAGTCCTAATGAAAAACTGTTTTTT
many,TRBJ2-7,-,TRBV11-2,CASSSTGSYEQYF,TGTGCCAGCAGCTCGACAGGTTCCTACGAGCAGTACTTC
many,TRBJ2-1,TRBD2,TRBV20-1,CSARVSVLGTSGNEQFF,TGCAGTGCTAGAGTCTCCGTTTTAGGGACTAGCGGGAATGAGCAGTTCTTC
-,TRBJ2-5,TRBD2,TRBV20-1,CSASGQGGVETQYF,TGCAGTGCTAGCGGGCAGGGAGGGGTAGAGACCCAGTACTTC
medium-sized,TRBJ2-7,TRBD2,TRBV30,CAWSELAGREQYF,TGTGCCTGGAGTGAACTAGCGGGACGCGAGCAGTACTTC
medium-sized,TRBJ2-7,TRBD1,TRBV10-1,CASRTGYEQYF,TGCGCCAGCAGGACAGGGTACGAGCAGTACTTC
many,TRBJ1-5,-,TRBV30,CAWGAQPQHF,TGTGCCTGGGGGGCCCAGCCCCAGCATTTT
-,TRBJ2-1,-,TRBV3-1,CASSQGGARGNEQFF,TGTGCCAGCAGCCAAGGAGGGGCTAGGGGAAATGAGCAGTTCTTC
-,TRBJ2-1,-,TRBV7-8,CASTSGLGYEQFF,TGTGCCAGCACCTCGGGTTTGGGGTATGAGCAGTTCTTC
few,TRBJ1-2,-,TRBV15,CATSPVGPVSGYTF,TGTGCCACCAGCCCTGTAGGACCAGTCTCTGGCTACACCTTC
many,TRBJ1-4,TRBD1,TRBV6-1,CASSPRQGREKLFF,TGTGCCAGCAGTCCGAGACAGGGAAGGGAAAAACTGTTTTTT
many,TRBJ1-1,-,TRBV30,CAWSPGTEAFF,TGTGCCTGGAGCCCGGGAACTGAAGCTTTCTTT
once,TRBJ2-5,-,TRBV7-8,CASSSSRAVGFGQYF,TGTGCCAGCAGCTCATCCCGGGCGGTAGGGTTTGGCCAGTACTTC
-,TRBJ1-1,-,TRBV19,CASTAGTEAFF,TGTGCCAGTACCGCCGGGACTGAAGCTTTCTTT
few,TRBJ1-1,-,TRBV30,CAWSRQVNTEAFF,TGTGCCTGGAGTCGACAGGTTAACACTGAAGCTTTCTTT
few,TRBJ2-1,-,TRBV7-2,CASSTGGKEQFF,TGTGCCAGCAGCACCGGAGGAAAAGAGCAGTTCTTC
medium-sized,TRBJ1-4,TRBD1,TRBV12-3/TRBV12-4,CASRKLIRDRGPREKLFF,TGTGCCAGCAGGAAGCTGATCCGGGACAGGGGGCCTCGCGAAAAACTGTTTTTT
-,TRBJ2-3,TRBD2,TRBV4-2,CASGPYSGEGTDTQYF,TGTGCCAGCGGCCCTTATAGCGGGGAGGGCACAGATACGCAGTATTTT
few,TRBJ2-7,-,TRBV24-1,CATSDPQGTEQYF,TGTGCCACCAGTGATCCTCAGGGGACAGAGCAGTACTTC
medium-sized,TRBJ1-4,-,TRBV4-3,CASSQAGSTNEKLFF,TGCGCCAGCAGCCAAGCAGGGTCTACTAATGAAAAACTGTTTTTT
-,TRBJ2-7,-,TRBV30,CAWGFYEQYF,TGTGCCTGGGGGTTCTACGAGCAGTACTTC
many,TRBJ2-1,-,TRBV4-3,CASSRAGNEQFF,TGCGCCAGCAGCCGTGCTGGCAATGAGCAGTTCTTC
few,TRBJ2-1,TRBD1,TRBV12-3/TRBV12-4,CASSLGTGFNEQFF,TGTGCCAGCAGTTTAGGGACAGGGTTCAATGAGCAGTTCTTC
medium-sized,TRBJ2-1,-,TRBV6-1,CASSGRYNEQFF,TGTGCCAGCAGTGGACGGTACAATGAGCAGTTCTTC
-,TRBJ2-2,-,TRBV24-1,CATSDPLGSNTGELFF,TGTGCCACCAGTGACCCCCTTGGGTCGAACACCGGGGAGCTGTTTTTT
-,TRBJ1-2,-,TRBV30,CAWGQSYGYTF,TGTGCCTGGGGACAGAGCTATGGCTACACCTTC
many,TRBJ2-1,TRBD2,TRBV6-2/TRBV6-3,CASSYLAGSYNEQFF,TGTGCCAGCAGTTATCTAGCGGGCTCCTACAATGAGCAGTTCTTC
-,TRBJ2-7,-,TRBV20-1,CSAGTLRQYEQYF,TGCAGTGCTGGGACGCTTCGGCAGTACGAGCAGTACTTC
many,TRBJ2-6,-,TRBV28,CATLSRGSSGANVLTF,TGTGCCACGCTGAGCCGAGGAAGCTCTGGGGCCAACGTCCTGACTTTC
many,TRBJ2-5,-,TRBV20-1,CSASREGTETQYF,TGCAGTGCTAGTCGAGAGGGTACGGAGACCCAGTACTTC
many,TRBJ2-1,TRBD2,TRBV3-1,CASSAGTSGRLVYNEQFF,TGTGCCAGCAGCGCCGGGACTAGCGGGAGGTTGGTGTACAATGAGCAGTTCTTC
many,TRBJ2-5,-,TRBV6-1,CASSSVSGKETQYF,TGTGCCAGCAGTTCCGTCTCGGGGAAAGAGACCCAGTACTTC